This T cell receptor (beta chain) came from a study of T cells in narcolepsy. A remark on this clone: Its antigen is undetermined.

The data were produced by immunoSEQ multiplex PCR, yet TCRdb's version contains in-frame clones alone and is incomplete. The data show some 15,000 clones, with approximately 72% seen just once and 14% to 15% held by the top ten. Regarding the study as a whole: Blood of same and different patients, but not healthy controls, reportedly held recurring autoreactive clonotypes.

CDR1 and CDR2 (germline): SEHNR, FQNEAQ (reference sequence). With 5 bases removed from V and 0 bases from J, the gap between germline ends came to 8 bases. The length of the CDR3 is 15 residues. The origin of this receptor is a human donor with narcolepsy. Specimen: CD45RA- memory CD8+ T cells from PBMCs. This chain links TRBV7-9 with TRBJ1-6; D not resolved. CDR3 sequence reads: CASSPGDSYNSPLHF. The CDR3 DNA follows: TGTGCCAGCAGCCCGGGAGACTCCTATAATTCACCCCTCCACTTT.